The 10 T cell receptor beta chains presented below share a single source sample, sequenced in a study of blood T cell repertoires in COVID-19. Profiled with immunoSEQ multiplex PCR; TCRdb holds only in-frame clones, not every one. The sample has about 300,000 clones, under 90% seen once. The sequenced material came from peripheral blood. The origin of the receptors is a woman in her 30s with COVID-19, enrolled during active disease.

CDR3 nucleotide sequence: TGCGCCAGCAGTGAAATCCCCAGGGACTACAATGAGCAGTTCTTC. Protein: CASSEIPRDYNEQFF. This chain joins TRBV10-2 and TRBJ2-1; a possible D gene is TRBD1 (5 bases). Deletions cut 3 bases from V and 3 bases from J, with 12 bases between. CDR3 length: 15 residues. Germline CDR1 WSHSY, CDR2 SAAADI.

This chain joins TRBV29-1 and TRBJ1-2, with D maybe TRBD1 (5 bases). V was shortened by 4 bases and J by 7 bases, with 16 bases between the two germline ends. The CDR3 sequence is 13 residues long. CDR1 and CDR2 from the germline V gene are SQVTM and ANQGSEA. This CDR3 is CSVVEWGYSGYTF. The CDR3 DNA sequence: TGCAGCGTTGTGGAGTGGGGCTACTCTGGCTACACCTTC.

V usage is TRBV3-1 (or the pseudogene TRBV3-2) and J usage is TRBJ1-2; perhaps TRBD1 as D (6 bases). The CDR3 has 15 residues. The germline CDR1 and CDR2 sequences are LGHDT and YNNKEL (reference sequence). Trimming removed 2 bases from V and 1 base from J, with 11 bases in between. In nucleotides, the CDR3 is TGTGCCAGCAGCCAAAGGACAGTATTTAACTATGGCTACACCTTC. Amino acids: CASSQRTVFNYGYTF.

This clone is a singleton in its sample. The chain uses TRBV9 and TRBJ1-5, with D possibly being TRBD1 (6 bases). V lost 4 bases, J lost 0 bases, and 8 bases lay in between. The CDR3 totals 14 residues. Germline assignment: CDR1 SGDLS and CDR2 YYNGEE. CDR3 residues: CASSYRDSNQPQHF. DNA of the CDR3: TGTGCCAGCAGCTACAGGGATAGCAATCAGCCCCAGCATTTT. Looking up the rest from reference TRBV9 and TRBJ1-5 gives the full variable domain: DSGVTQTPKHLITATGQRVTLRCSPRSGDLSVYWYQQSLDQGLQFLIQYYNGEERAKGNILERFSAQQFPDLHSELNLSSLELGDSALYFCASSYRDSNQPQHFGDGTRLSIL.

The CDR3 sequence: CASTWGLAQETQYF. DNA of the CDR3: TGTGCCAGCACTTGGGGCTTAGCCCAAGAGACCCAGTACTTC. The rearrangement links TRBV9 to TRBJ2-5; D perhaps matches TRBD1 (5 bases). This CDR3 comprises 14 residues. The V gene lost 6 bases and the J gene lost 1 base, with 13 bases spanning the gap. The V gene's germline CDR1 is SGDLS and CDR2 YYNGEE.

The CDR3 coding sequence is TGTGCCAGCAGCCTATCTACAGGGAGCACCGGGGAGCTGTTTTTT. Translating gives CASSLSTGSTGELFF. The rearrangement joins TRBV3-1 (or the pseudogene TRBV3-2) to TRBJ2-2, with D tentatively TRBD1 (6 bases). The CDR3 is 15 residues long. V was pared by 4 bases and J by 4 bases, with 13 bases between. The germline gives CDR1 LGHDT, CDR2 YNNKEL (reference sequence).

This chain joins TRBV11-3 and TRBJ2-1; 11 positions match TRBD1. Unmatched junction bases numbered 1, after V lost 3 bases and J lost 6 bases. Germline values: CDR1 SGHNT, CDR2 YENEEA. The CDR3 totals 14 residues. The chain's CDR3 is CASSLGTGGNEQFF. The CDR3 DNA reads TGTGCCAGCAGCTTGGGGACAGGGGGCAATGAGCAGTTCTTC. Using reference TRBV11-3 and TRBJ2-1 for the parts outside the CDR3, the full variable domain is EAGVVQSPRYKIIEKKQPVAFWCNPISGHNTLYWYLQNLGQGPELLIRYENEEAVDDSQLPKDRFSAERLKGVDSTLKIQPAELGDSAVYLCASSLGTGGNEQFFGPGTRLTVL.

This CDR3 reads CASSPKLQSRGTGELFF. In DNA, the CDR3 is TGTGCCAGCAGCCCCAAACTACAAAGCAGGGGCACCGGGGAGCTGTTTTTT. The rearrangement uses TRBV7-9 and TRBJ2-2, with D possibly matching TRBD1 (6 bases). Germline V lookup: CDR1 SEHNR, CDR2 FQNEAQ (reference sequence). V gave up 5 bases and J gave up 4 bases, with 20 bases separating them. The CDR3 is 17 residues long.

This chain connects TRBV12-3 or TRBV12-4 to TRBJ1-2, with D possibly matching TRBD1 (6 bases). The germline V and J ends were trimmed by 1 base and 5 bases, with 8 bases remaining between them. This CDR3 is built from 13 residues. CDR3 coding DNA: TGTGCCAGCAGTTTAGTTGGACAGTATGGCTACACCTTC. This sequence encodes CASSLVGQYGYTF.

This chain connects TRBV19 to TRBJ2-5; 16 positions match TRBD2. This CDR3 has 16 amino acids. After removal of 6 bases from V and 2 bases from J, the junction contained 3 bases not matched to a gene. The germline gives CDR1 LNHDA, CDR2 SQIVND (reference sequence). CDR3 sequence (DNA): TGTGCCAGTAGCAGGGGACTAGCGGGGGGGCAAGAGACCCAGTACTTC. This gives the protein CASSRGLAGGQETQYF.